The source of this TCR beta chain is a study of shared clonotypes between healthy human individuals. At the level of the study: Ranging from 18 to 49 in age, donors were two women and a few men. The study used three CD4 naive, three CD4 memory, two CD8 naive and one CD8 memory plate per donor.

Remarks on this clone: Antigen unknown.

General observations from the study: Non-shared clonotypes showed lower generation probabilities than clonotypes common to all four donors. There were few donors, and this limited the genetic and exposure-history diversity represented.

CDR1 and CDR2 (germline): SNHLY, FYNNEI. V was shortened by 1 base and J by 5 bases, with 11 bases between the two germline ends. CDR3 length: 15 residues. Libraries were prepared by immunoSEQ multiplex PCR; TCRdb keeps only in-frame clonotypes and omits some of them. This table has a few million clones, 85% to 95% appearing once. The TCR was taken from a man between 18 and 29 years old in good health. Some clones in this sample may be carry-over from other donors' samples. The genes are TRBV2 and TRBJ1-4; D is perhaps TRBD1 (5 bases). The material sequenced was naive CD4+ T cells from PBMCs. The subset here: CD45RA+ positively selected. The CDR3 protein is CASSEGRDPNEKLFF. The CDR3 DNA follows: TGTGCCAGCAGTGAAGGAAGGGACCCCAATGAAAAACTGTTTTTT.